These T cell receptor beta chains were read from a single sample in a study of T cells in Graves' hyperthyroidism and ophthalmopathy. TCRdb processed the multiplex PCR reads anew with MiXCR; each CDR3 protein has one entry. The sample has around 350,000 distinct CDR3 sequences, about 15% seen once. Sequenced sample: blood. The origin of the receptors is a woman aged 18-30 years with Graves' hyperthyroidism that later progressed to Graves' ophthalmopathy. Both conserved end residues are part of each CDR3. Fields, in order: clone size, D gene, V gene, J gene, CDR3 protein, CDR3 DNA. The D gene is left open where the match is weak. Some rows have no size entry. The others give once, few or many, or a class for an expanded clone.

many,.,TRBV6-5,TRBJ1-5,CASSYRREDQPQHF,TGTGCCAGCAGTTACCGCAGGGAGGATCAGCCCCAGCATTTT
.,TRBD2,TRBV3-1,TRBJ2-5,CASSPTSGGAAQYF,TGTGCCAGCAGCCCCACTAGCGGGGGCGCTGCCCAGTACTTC
few,TRBD1,TRBV7-6,TRBJ2-5,CASSNWDSVQETQYF,TGTGCCAGCAGCAACTGGGACAGCGTCCAAGAGACCCAGTACTTC
few,.,TRBV6-2/TRBV6-3,TRBJ2-1,CASSGGPTTRGEQFF,TGTGCCAGCAGTGGGGGACCGACTACCCGAGGGGAGCAGTTCTTC
.,TRBD2,TRBV7-9,TRBJ2-7,CASSPQGVLAGFNEQYF,TGTGCCAGCAGCCCCCAAGGAGTTCTAGCGGGATTCAACGAGCAGTACTTC
few,TRBD1,TRBV16,TRBJ2-1,CASSPRDRAEQFF,TGTGCCAGCAGCCCCCGGGACAGAGCAGAGCAGTTCTTC
few,.,TRBV9,TRBJ2-3,CASSPGVVADTQYF,TGTGCCAGCAGCCCGGGGGTAGTCGCTGATACGCAGTATTTT
many,.,TRBV6-1,TRBJ2-7,CASTPLGGAGDEQYF,TGTGCCAGCACCCCCCTGGGGGGGGCTGGGGACGAGCAGTACTTC
.,.,TRBV20-1,TRBJ2-2,CSARVTPGVGDTGELFF,TGCAGTGCTAGAGTAACCCCAGGGGTCGGGGACACCGGGGAGCTGTTTTTT
few,.,TRBV7-6,TRBJ2-7,CASSPGARDEQYF,TGTGCCAGCAGCCCGGGGGCCAGGGACGAGCAGTACTTC
.,TRBD2,TRBV27,TRBJ2-7,CASSYTGLAGNYEQYF,TGTGCCAGCAGTTATACTGGACTAGCGGGGAACTACGAGCAGTACTTC
many,TRBD1,TRBV28,TRBJ2-5,CASSLSGTARETQYF,TGTGCCAGCAGTTTATCAGGGACAGCCCGAGAGACCCAGTACTTC
.,.,TRBV7-9,TRBJ1-4,CASSFLSLGEKLFF,TGTGCCAGCAGCTTTTTGAGTTTGGGAGAAAAACTGTTTTTT
many,.,TRBV5-1,TRBJ2-5,CASSFFGQQETQYF,TGCGCCAGCAGCTTTTTTGGACAGCAAGAGACCCAGTACTTC
few,TRBD1,TRBV5-1,TRBJ2-5,CASSLGQGYQETQYF,TGCGCCAGCAGCTTGGGACAGGGATACCAAGAGACCCAGTACTTC
few,.,TRBV28,TRBJ2-1,CASSPWTREQFF,TGTGCCAGCAGCCCTTGGACCCGTGAGCAGTTCTTC
many,.,TRBV7-8,TRBJ1-4,CASKTGKGATNEKLFF,TGTGCCAGCAAAACAGGGAAGGGTGCAACTAATGAAAAACTGTTTTTT
.,TRBD2,TRBV2,TRBJ2-2,CASSELREGLGELFF,TGTGCCAGCAGTGAGTTGCGGGAGGGCCTCGGGGAGCTGTTTTTT
many,.,TRBV3-1,TRBJ2-2,CASSQVGIGELFF,TGTGCCAGCAGCCAAGTTGGGATCGGGGAGCTGTTTTTT
.,TRBD1,TRBV2,TRBJ1-5,CASSEEVGQGAGQPQHF,TGTGCCAGCAGTGAAGAGGTGGGACAGGGGGCCGGGCAGCCCCAGCATTTT
many,.,TRBV5-5,TRBJ2-3,CATLGSWADTQYF,TGTGCCACTCTGGGGAGTTGGGCAGATACGCAGTATTTT
many,.,TRBV2,TRBJ1-2,CASSRPGSGYTF,TGTGCCAGCAGTAGGCCAGGGAGTGGCTACACCTTC
once,TRBD1,TRBV4-1,TRBJ1-3,CASSQQGTGRNTIYF,TGCGCCAGCAGCCAACAAGGGACAGGGCGGAACACCATATATTTT
many,TRBD1,TRBV12-3/TRBV12-4,TRBJ1-6,CASRTGTGANSPLHF,TGTGCCAGCAGGACCGGGACAGGGGCTAATTCACCCCTCCACTTT
many,.,TRBV29-1,TRBJ1-2,CSVDGETGYTF,TGCAGCGTTGATGGTGAAACTGGCTACACCTTC
.,TRBD2,TRBV7-2,TRBJ2-7,CASSFTSGKTYEQYF,TGTGCCAGCAGCTTTACTAGCGGGAAAACCTACGAGCAGTACTTC
.,TRBD1,TRBV11-1,TRBJ2-7,CASSPRDRGLGEQYF,TGTGCCAGCAGCCCCCGGGACAGGGGGCTGGGGGAGCAGTACTTC
.,.,TRBV27,TRBJ1-4,CASKPLGVTSEKLFF,TGTGCCAGCAAACCCCTCGGGGTGACTTCTGAAAAACTGTTTTTT
many,.,TRBV28,TRBJ2-5,CASSPRNMGWTQYF,TGTGCCAGCAGCCCCCGAAATATGGGTTGGACCCAGTACTTC
.,TRBD1,TRBV19,TRBJ2-1,CASSIIRGYNEQFF,TGTGCCAGTAGTATAATCAGGGGGTACAATGAGCAGTTCTTC
once,TRBD1,TRBV11-2,TRBJ2-1,CASSAKFRQGAKETQFF,TGTGCCAGCAGCGCGAAATTCCGACAGGGGGCGAAAGAGACCCAGTTCTTC
.,.,TRBV20-1,TRBJ1-6,CSARGPPGTMDSPLHF,TGCAGTGCTAGGGGGCCCCCTGGGACAATGGATTCACCCCTCCACTTT
many,TRBD1,TRBV30,TRBJ2-6,CAWNQGAGANVLTF,TGTGCCTGGAATCAGGGGGCTGGGGCCAACGTCCTGACTTTC
.,.,TRBV5-6,TRBJ1-5,CASSFRVGNQPQHF,TGTGCCAGCAGCTTCAGGGTCGGCAATCAGCCCCAGCATTTT
.,.,TRBV6-1,TRBJ2-7,CASSEQIYYEQYF,TGTGCCAGCAGTGAACAGATATACTACGAGCAGTACTTC
many,.,TRBV2,TRBJ2-7,CASTAPGAHYEQYF,TGTGCCAGCACCGCCCCAGGGGCCCACTACGAGCAGTACTTC
many,TRBD2,TRBV20-1,TRBJ2-1,CSARLAAGPNEQFF,TGCAGTGCTAGGCTAGCGGCTGGACCCAATGAGCAGTTCTTC
many,.,TRBV7-9,TRBJ2-1,CASSLGLATNEQFF,TGTGCCAGCAGCTTAGGTCTAGCGACGAATGAGCAGTTCTTC
.,TRBD2,TRBV29-1,TRBJ2-2,CSVAPYSSGALNTGELFF,TGCAGCGTGGCCCCCTATTCTAGCGGCGCCCTGAACACCGGGGAGCTGTTTTTT
few,TRBD2,TRBV5-8,TRBJ2-1,CASALPRGTSGRAREQFF,TGTGCCAGCGCCCTTCCCAGGGGCACTAGCGGGAGGGCCCGTGAGCAGTTCTTC
many,.,TRBV7-2,TRBJ1-1,CASSLYLNTEAFF,TGTGCCAGCAGCTTGTACTTGAACACTGAAGCTTTCTTT
many,.,TRBV2,TRBJ2-5,CASSGQEDEETQYF,TGTGCCAGCAGTGGCCAGGAGGACGAAGAGACCCAGTACTTC
few,TRBD1,TRBV7-9,TRBJ1-3,CASSSPGQGEPGNTIYF,TGTGCCAGCAGCTCGCCGGGACAGGGCGAACCTGGAAACACCATATATTTT
few,TRBD2,TRBV6-2/TRBV6-3,TRBJ2-1,CASSTTSGRFYNEQFF,TGTGCCAGCAGTACGACTAGCGGGAGGTTTTACAATGAGCAGTTCTTC
many,.,TRBV19,TRBJ1-1,CASSITSGVGTEAFF,TGTGCCAGTAGTATAACTTCCGGAGTGGGCACTGAAGCTTTCTTT
many,.,TRBV10-3,TRBJ2-7,CAISESGSGPYEQYF,TGTGCCATCAGTGAGTCTGGTAGCGGCCCCTACGAGCAGTACTTC
many,.,TRBV20-1,TRBJ1-1,CSARVWPHRGSEAFF,TGCAGTGCTAGAGTTTGGCCCCACCGGGGGTCTGAAGCTTTCTTT
few,.,TRBV7-9,TRBJ2-3,CASRYTSTDTQYF,TGTGCCAGCAGATATACTAGCACAGATACGCAGTATTTT
few,.,TRBV7-9,TRBJ2-7,CASSRDLSYEQYF,TGTGCCAGCAGCCGGGACCTTTCCTACGAGCAGTACTTC
.,TRBD2,TRBV20-1,TRBJ2-7,CSARVLAGQTYEQYF,TGCAGTGCTAGAGTTCTAGCGGGCCAGACCTACGAGCAGTACTTC
many,TRBD1,TRBV20-1,TRBJ1-6,CSALAEGAHSPLHF,TGCAGTGCCCTAGCAGAGGGGGCACATTCACCCCTCCACTTT
.,TRBD1,TRBV28,TRBJ2-2,CASRHPRQGAHTGELFF,TGTGCCAGCAGACATCCTCGACAGGGGGCGCACACCGGGGAGCTGTTTTTT
many,TRBD2,TRBV7-2,TRBJ2-3,CASSSPSGSRNTQYF,TGTGCCAGCAGCTCTCCGAGCGGGAGTCGAAATACGCAGTATTTT
many,TRBD1,TRBV20-1,TRBJ2-7,CSAGDRSYEQYF,TGCAGTGCTGGGGACAGGTCCTACGAGCAGTACTTC